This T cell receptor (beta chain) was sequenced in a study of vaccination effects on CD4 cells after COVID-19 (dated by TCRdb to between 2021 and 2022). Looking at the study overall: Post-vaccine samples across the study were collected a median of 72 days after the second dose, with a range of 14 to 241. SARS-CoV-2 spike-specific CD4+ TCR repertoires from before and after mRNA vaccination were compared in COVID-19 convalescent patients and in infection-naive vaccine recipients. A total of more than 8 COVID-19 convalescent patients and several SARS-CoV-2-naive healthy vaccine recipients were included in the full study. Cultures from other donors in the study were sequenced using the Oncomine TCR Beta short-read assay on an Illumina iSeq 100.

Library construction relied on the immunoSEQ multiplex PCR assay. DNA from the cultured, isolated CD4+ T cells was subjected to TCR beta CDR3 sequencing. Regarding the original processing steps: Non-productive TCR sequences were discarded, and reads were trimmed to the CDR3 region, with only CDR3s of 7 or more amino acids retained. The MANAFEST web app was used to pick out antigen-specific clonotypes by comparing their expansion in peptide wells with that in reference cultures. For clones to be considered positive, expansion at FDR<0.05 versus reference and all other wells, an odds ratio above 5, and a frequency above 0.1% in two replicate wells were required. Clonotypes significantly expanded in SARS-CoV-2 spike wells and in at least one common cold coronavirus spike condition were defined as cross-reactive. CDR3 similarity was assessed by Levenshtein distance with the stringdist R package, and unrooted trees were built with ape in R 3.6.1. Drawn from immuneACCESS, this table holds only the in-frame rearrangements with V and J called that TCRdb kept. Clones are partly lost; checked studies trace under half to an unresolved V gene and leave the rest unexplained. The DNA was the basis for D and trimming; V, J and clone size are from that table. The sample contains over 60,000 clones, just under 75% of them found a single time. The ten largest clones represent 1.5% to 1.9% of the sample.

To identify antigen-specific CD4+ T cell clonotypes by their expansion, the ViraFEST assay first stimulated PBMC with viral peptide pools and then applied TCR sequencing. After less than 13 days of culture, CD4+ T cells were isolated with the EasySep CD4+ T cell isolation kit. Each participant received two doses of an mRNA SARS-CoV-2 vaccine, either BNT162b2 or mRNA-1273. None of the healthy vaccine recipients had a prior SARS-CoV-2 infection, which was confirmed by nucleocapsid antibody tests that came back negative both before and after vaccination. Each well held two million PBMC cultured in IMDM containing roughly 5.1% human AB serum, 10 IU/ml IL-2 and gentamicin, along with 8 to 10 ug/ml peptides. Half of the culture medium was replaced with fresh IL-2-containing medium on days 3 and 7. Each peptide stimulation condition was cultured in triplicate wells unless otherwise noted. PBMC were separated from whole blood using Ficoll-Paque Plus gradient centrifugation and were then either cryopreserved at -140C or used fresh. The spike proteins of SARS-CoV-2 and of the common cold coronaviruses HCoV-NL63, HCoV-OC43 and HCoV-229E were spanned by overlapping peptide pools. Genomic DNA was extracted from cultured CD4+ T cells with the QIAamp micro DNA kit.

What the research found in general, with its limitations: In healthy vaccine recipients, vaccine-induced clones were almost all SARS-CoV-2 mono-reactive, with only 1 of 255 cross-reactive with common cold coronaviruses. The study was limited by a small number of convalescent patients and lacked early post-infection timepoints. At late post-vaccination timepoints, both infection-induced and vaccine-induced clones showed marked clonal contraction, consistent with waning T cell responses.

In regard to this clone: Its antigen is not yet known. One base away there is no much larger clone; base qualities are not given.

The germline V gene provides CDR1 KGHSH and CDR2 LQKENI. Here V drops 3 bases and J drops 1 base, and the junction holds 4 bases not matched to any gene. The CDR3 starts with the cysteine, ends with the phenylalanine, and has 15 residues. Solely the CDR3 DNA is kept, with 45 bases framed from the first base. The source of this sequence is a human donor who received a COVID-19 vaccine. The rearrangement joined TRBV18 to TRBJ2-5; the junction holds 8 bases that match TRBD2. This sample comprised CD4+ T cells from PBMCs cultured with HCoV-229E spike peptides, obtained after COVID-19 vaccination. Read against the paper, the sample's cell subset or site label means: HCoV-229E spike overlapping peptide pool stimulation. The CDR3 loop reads CASSPHSGVQETQYF. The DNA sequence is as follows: TGTGCCAGCTCACCTCATAGCGGGGTCCAAGAGACCCAGTACTTC.